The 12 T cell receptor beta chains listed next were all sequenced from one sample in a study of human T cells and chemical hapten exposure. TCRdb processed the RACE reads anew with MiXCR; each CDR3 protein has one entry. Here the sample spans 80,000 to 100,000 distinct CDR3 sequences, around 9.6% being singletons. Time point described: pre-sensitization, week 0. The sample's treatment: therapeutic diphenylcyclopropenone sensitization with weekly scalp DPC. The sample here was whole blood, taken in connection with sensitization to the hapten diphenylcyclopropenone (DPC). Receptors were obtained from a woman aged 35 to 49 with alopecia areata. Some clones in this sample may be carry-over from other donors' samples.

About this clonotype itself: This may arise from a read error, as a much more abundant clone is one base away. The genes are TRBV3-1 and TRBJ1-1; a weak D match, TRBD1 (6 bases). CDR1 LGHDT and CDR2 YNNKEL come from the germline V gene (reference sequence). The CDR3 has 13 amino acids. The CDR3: CASSLRRDTEAIF. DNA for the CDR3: TGTGCCAGCAGCCTGAGAAGGGACACTGAAGCTATCTTT.

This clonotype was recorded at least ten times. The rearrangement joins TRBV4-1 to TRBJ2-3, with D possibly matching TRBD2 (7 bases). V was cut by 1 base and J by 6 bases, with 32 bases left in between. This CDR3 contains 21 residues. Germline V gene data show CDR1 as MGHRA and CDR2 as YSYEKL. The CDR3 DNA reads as TGCGCCAGCAGCCAAGTGAATAGGCGGGGGACTCCCCCGAGGAGGGGGGATACGCAGTATTTT. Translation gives CASSQVNRRGTPPRRGDTQYF.

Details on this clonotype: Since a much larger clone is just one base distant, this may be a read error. Here the CDR3 DNA reads TGCGCCAGCGGAGCTAGCGGGGGGGACTACGAGCAGTACTTC. Translating it yields CASGASGGDYEQYF. The chain has TRBV5-1 and TRBJ2-7; 12 positions agree with TRBD2. This CDR3 spans 14 amino acids. Germline trimming cut 7 bases from V and 3 bases from J; bases unmatched to any gene: 5. Germline V CDR1 and CDR2: SGHRS, YFSETQ.

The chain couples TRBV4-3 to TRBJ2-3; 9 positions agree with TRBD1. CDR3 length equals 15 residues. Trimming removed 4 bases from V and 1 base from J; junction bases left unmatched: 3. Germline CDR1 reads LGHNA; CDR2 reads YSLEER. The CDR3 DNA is TGCGCCAGCAGCCTCGGGGACAGGGGCACAGATACGCAGTATTTT. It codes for CASSLGDRGTDTQYF.

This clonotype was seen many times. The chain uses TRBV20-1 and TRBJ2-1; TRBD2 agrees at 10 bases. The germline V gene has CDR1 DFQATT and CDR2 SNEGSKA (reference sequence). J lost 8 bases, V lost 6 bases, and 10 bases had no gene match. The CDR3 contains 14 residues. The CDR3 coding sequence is TGCAGTGCCATGTGGGTAGCGGGGGGCGATGAGCAGTTCTTC. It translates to CSAMWVAGGDEQFF.

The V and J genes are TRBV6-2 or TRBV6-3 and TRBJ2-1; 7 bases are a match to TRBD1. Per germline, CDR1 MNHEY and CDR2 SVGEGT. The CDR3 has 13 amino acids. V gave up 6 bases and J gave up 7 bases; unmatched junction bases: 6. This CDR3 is CASRTRGYNEQFF. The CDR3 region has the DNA TGTGCCAGCAGGACCAGGGGGTATAATGAGCAGTTCTTC.

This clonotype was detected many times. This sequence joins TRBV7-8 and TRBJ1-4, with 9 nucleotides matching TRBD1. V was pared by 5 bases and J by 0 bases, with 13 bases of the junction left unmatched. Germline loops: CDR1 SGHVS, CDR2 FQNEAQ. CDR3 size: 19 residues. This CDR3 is CASSPTGTGYRPTNEKLFF. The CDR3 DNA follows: TGTGCCAGCAGCCCGACTGGGACAGGGTATCGACCAACTAATGAAAAACTGTTTTTT.

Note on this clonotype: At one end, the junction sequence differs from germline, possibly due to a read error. The CDR3 spells CASSLVRGQGSF. CDR3 DNA sequence: TGTGCCAGCAGCTTAGTACGCGGACAGGGAAGCTTC. The chain has TRBV7-2 and TRBJ2-5; 8 bases are shared with TRBD1. This CDR3 has 12 amino acids. In germline, CDR1 is SGHTA, CDR2 FQGNSA.

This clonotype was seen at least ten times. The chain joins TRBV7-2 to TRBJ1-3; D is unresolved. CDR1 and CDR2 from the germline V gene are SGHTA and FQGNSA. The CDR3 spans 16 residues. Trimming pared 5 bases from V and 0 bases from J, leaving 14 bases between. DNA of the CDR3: TGTGCCAGCAGCGTACACGATCCGGTCTCTGGAAACACCATATATTTT. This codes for CASSVHDPVSGNTIYF.

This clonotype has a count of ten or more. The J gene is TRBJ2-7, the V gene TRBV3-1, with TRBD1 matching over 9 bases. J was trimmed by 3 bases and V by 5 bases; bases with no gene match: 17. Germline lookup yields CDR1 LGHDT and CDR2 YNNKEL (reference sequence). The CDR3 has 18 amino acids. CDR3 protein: CASSGPEPRRQGDYEQYF. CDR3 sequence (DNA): TGTGCCAGCAGCGGGCCCGAACCCCGGAGACAGGGGGACTACGAGCAGTACTTC.

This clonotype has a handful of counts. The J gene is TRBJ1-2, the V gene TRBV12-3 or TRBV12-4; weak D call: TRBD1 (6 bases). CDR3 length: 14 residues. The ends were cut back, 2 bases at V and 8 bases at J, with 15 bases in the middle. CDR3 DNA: TGTGCCAGCAGTTTACAACAGGGTATAGGGGGCTACACCTTC. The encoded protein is CASSLQQGIGGYTF.

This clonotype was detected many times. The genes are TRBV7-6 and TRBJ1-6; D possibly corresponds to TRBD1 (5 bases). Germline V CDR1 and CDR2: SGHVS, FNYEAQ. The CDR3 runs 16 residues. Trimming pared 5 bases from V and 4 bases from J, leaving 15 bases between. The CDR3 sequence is CASSLGGGTYNSPLHF. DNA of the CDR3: TGTGCCAGCAGCCTGGGTGGCGGGACTTATAATTCACCCCTCCACTTT.